One and the same sample provided the 31 T cell receptor beta chains below, sequenced in a study of T-cell reconstitution after alpha-beta-depleted transplantation in children. TCRbeta library preparation incorporated unique molecular identifiers. TCRdb used MiXCR to reprocess the PCR reads, holding one entry per CDR3 protein. The top ten hold 2% to 2.5% of the sample, which has hundreds of thousands of distinct CDR3 sequences, 10% to 15% seen once. Here the sequenced sample was PBMCs, mostly from graft donor cells, taken 360 days after TCRalphabeta/CD19-depleted stem cell transplant. The receptor set was obtained from a male patient between 10 and 17 years old who had a stem cell transplant for acute myeloid leukemia, so the T cells may come from the graft donor.

This clonotype was detected ten times or more. The chain couples TRBV7-8 to TRBJ2-3, with 7 positions matching TRBD1. CDR1 is SGHVS and CDR2 is FQNEAQ in the germline V gene. This CDR3 is 17 amino acids long. V lost 4 bases, J lost 6 bases, and 16 bases stayed unmatched. CDR3 sequence: CASSSTGTAGVIDTQYF. The CDR3 nucleotides are TGTGCCAGCAGCTCGACCGGGACAGCCGGGGTTATCGATACGCAGTATTTT.

In the case of this clonotype: The junction departs from the called germline gene at one end, perhaps through a read error. The chain carries TRBV12-3 or TRBV12-4 and TRBJ1-5, with TRBD1 matching over 8 bases. The CDR3 is made up of 18 amino acids. CDR3 in DNA: TGTGCCAGCTGTTTAGGCGACTTTCCCCAGGGGGCACGACAGCCCCAGCATTTT. Its translation: CASCLGDFPQGARQPQHF.

This clonotype turned up a few times. The CDR3 DNA is TGTGCCACCAGTGATTTGGGATTTCTCGGAGGTTCGACCGGGGAGCTGTTTTTT. It translates to CATSDLGFLGGSTGELFF. The genes are TRBV24-1 and TRBJ2-2; perhaps TRBD2 as D (5 bases). The CDR3 totals 18 residues. The ends were cut back, 0 bases at V and 5 bases at J, with 18 bases in the middle. Germline V lookup: CDR1 KGHDR, CDR2 SFDVKD.

This clonotype turned up a few times. The CDR3 protein is CASSYSEFSVYEQYF. As DNA, the CDR3 is TGTGCCAGCAGTTACTCGGAATTTTCTGTCTACGAGCAGTACTTC. The chain combines TRBV6-2 or TRBV6-3 with TRBJ2-7; D remains ambiguous. V gave up 0 bases and J gave up 3 bases, with 12 bases separating them. CDR3 length equals 15 residues. Germline loops: CDR1 MNHEY, CDR2 SVGEGT.

This sequence joins TRBV7-2 and TRBJ2-7; D remains unclear. The CDR3 runs to 12 residues. The germline V gene has CDR1 SGHTA and CDR2 FQGNSA. V was pared by 4 bases and J by 3 bases, with 7 bases between. CDR3 in DNA: TGTGCCAGCAGCTCTACGATCTACGAGCAGTACTTC. It specifies CASSSTIYEQYF.

The rearrangement joins TRBV7-8 to TRBJ2-4, with TRBD2 matching over 10 bases. The CDR3 covers 17 residues. V lost 4 bases to trimming and J lost 7 bases; unmatched junction nucleotides: 13. Germline CDR1 reads SGHVS; CDR2 reads FQNEAQ. The CDR3 sequence: CASSSLPQTSGRNIQYF. CDR3 nucleotides: TGTGCCAGCAGCTCTCTGCCCCAGACTAGCGGGCGGAACATTCAGTACTTC.

This clonotype was counted ten times or more. J is TRBJ1-1 and V is TRBV29-1; 9 bases align to TRBD1. This CDR3 has 11 amino acids. CDR1 is SQVTM and CDR2 is ANQGSEA in the germline V gene. The CDR3 DNA sequence: TGCAGTTACAGGGGGCCCACTGAAGCTTTCTTT. This gives the protein CSYRGPTEAFF.

The V call is TRBV7-2, the J call TRBJ2-7; D unresolved. CDR3 length equals 15 residues. Per germline, CDR1 SGHTA and CDR2 FQGNSA. V dropped 0 bases and J dropped 1 base, with 10 bases sitting between them. The CDR3 is CASSLAARQSYEQYF. CDR3 nucleotide sequence: TGTGCCAGCAGCTTAGCGGCTCGGCAGTCCTACGAGCAGTACTTC.

This clonotype has a handful of counts. V usage is TRBV9 and J usage is TRBJ2-7, with 7 positions matching TRBD2. Germline CDR1 reads SGDLS; CDR2 reads YYNGEE. V gave up 0 bases and J gave up 4 bases; unmatched junction bases: 7. The CDR3 consists of 15 residues. CDR3 nucleotide sequence: TGTGCCAGCAGCGTAGAGGAGGGAGGGCCTTACGAGCAGTACTTC. Its translation: CASSVEEGGPYEQYF.

Only one count was recorded for this clonotype. The chain uses TRBV6-6 and TRBJ2-7; possible D gene TRBD1, 6 bases. V was pared by 2 bases and J by 6 bases, with 8 bases between. The CDR3 runs 12 residues. Germline CDR1 is MNHNY and CDR2 is SVGAGI (reference sequence). The CDR3 DNA reads TGTGCCAGCAGTTACCAAGGGGGCGAGCAGTACTTC. The encoded protein is CASSYQGGEQYF.

In its sample, this clonotype was seen many times. The J gene is TRBJ1-4, the V gene TRBV20-1; D call uncertain. This CDR3 spans 16 amino acids. The germline gives CDR1 DFQATT, CDR2 SNEGSKA (reference sequence). The V gene lost 3 bases and the J gene lost 8 bases, with 22 bases spanning the gap. CDR3 in amino acids: CSASPIPLTIWEKLFF. DNA of the CDR3: TGCAGTGCTAGCCCGATCCCCCTAACGATCTGGGAAAAACTGTTTTTT.

This clonotype was seen repeatedly, ten times or more. The J gene is TRBJ2-5, the V gene TRBV12-3 or TRBV12-4, with D possibly TRBD1 on 5 matching bases. The ends were cut back, 2 bases at V and 2 bases at J, with 18 bases in the middle. There are 17 residues in the CDR3. Written as DNA, the CDR3 is TGTGCCAGCAGTTTAATCTTACTCACAGGCTTGCAAGAGACCCAGTACTTC. It yields the protein CASSLILLTGLQETQYF.

This clonotype was recorded a few times. The chain recombines TRBV25-1 with TRBJ2-2; 7 bases align to TRBD2. From germline, CDR1 is MGHDK and CDR2 SYGVNS. V shed 6 bases, J shed 3 bases, and the junction held 16 bases outside the gene matches. The CDR3 covers 18 residues. CDR3 sequence reads: CASRRGGLFTNHTGELFF. The CDR3 DNA sequence: TGTGCCAGCAGGCGGGGAGGGCTCTTCACAAACCACACCGGGGAGCTGTTTTTT.

In its sample, this clonotype was seen a few times. The CDR3: CASSLGSDYYEQYF. The CDR3, as DNA: TGTGCCAGCAGCTTGGGCAGCGATTACTACGAGCAGTACTTC. This chain joins TRBV7-3 and TRBJ2-7; no firm D call. Looked up from germline, CDR1 is SGHTA and CDR2 is FQGTGA. This CDR3 has 14 amino acids. The V gene lost 3 bases and the J gene lost 3 bases, with 12 bases spanning the gap.

This clonotype has at least ten counts. The V and J genes are TRBV12-3 or TRBV12-4 and TRBJ2-1, with 10 bases identical to TRBD2. The ends lost 5 bases at V and 8 bases at J; junction bases unmatched: 9. This CDR3 region has 15 residues. CDR3 in amino acids: CASSPTSGEVDEQFF. In DNA, the CDR3 is TGTGCCAGCAGTCCAACTAGCGGGGAAGTGGATGAGCAGTTCTTC.

This clonotype was seen a handful of times. The chain couples TRBV7-2 to TRBJ2-1, with D possibly being TRBD2 (5 bases). Germline V gives CDR1 SGHTA, CDR2 FQGNSA. Trimming stripped 8 bases from V and 5 bases from J, with 10 bases between. The CDR3 runs to 12 residues. The CDR3 sequence is CASGRRNNEQFF. DNA for the CDR3: TGTGCCAGCGGGAGAAGGAACAATGAGCAGTTCTTC.

The chain joins TRBV6-2 or TRBV6-3 to TRBJ2-2; 7 bases fit TRBD1. This CDR3 region has 15 residues. Per germline, CDR1 MNHEY and CDR2 SVGEGT. J gave up 6 bases and V 4 bases, and 8 bases lay outside the gene matches. The CDR3 DNA reads as TGTGCCAGCAGTTTTCAAGACAGGGACGCCGGGGAGCTGTTTTTT. Its translation: CASSFQDRDAGELFF.

A note on this clonotype: This may stem from a read error, because a much larger clone lies one nucleotide away. This chain uses TRBV20-1 with TRBJ2-7; D might be TRBD2 (5 bases). The CDR3 extends over 13 amino acids. CDR1 is DFQATT, CDR2 SNEGSKA, per germline (reference sequence). V dropped 8 bases and J dropped 2 bases, with 16 bases sitting between them. The CDR3 loop reads CSHSRRNTYEQYF. The CDR3 DNA follows: TGCAGTCATAGCAGGAGGAATACCTACGAGCAGTACTTC.

The V and J genes are TRBV7-6 and TRBJ2-7, with a possible D match to TRBD2 (6 bases). The CDR3 has 19 amino acids. CDR1 is SGHVS, CDR2 FNYEAQ, per germline. V shed 5 bases and J shed 1 base, with 27 bases lying between them. CDR3 region: CASSQLRGAPSLVSYEQYF. The CDR3 bases are TGTGCCAGCAGCCAATTACGCGGGGCTCCAAGCCTTGTTTCCTACGAGCAGTACTTC.

The sample holds a few counts of this clonotype. The rearrangement uses TRBV7-2 and TRBJ1-3, with D uncertain. The CDR3 spans 16 residues. Germline V gene lookup returns CDR1 SGHTA and CDR2 FQGNSA. The V and J ends lost 1 base and 0 bases respectively, with 10 bases between them. CDR3 bases: TGTGCCAGCAGCTTAGGTCCCGAAAGCTCTGGAAACACCATATATTTT. Amino acid sequence: CASSLGPESSGNTIYF.

Comments on this clonotype: Since the CDR3 does not end with the conserved phenylalanine or tryptophan, this likely comes from a read error. The chain couples TRBV14 to TRBJ2-5, with 7 bases lining up with TRBD2. The J segment lost 2 bases and the V segment lost 1 base, leaving 7 bases of the junction unmatched. Germline CDR1 is SGHDN and CDR2 is FVKESK. This CDR3 comprises 16 residues. For the CDR3, the DNA is TGTGCCAGCAGCCAAGGGTGGACTAGAGGGCAAGAGACCCAGTACTAC. Protein product: CASSQGWTRGQETQYY.

The chain carries TRBV20-1 and TRBJ2-7; a possible D gene is TRBD1 (5 bases). This CDR3 is 12 amino acids long. V lost 3 bases and J 3 bases, leaving 9 bases between the germline ends. Germline CDR1 DFQATT, CDR2 SNEGSKA (reference sequence). The CDR3 loop is CSASHDSYEQYF. In nucleotides, the CDR3 is TGCAGTGCTAGCCACGACAGCTACGAGCAGTACTTC.

The table lists this clonotype with a few counts. CDR3 amino acids: CASSVAGLAYNEQFF. CDR3 bases: TGTGCCAGCAGCGTAGCAGGACTAGCCTACAATGAGCAGTTCTTC. This chain links TRBV9 with TRBJ2-1; the match to TRBD2 covers 7 bases. This CDR3 has 15 amino acids. V shed 0 bases, J shed 2 bases, and the junction held 2 bases outside the gene matches. Germline CDR1 reads SGDLS; CDR2 reads YYNGEE.

The gene calls are TRBV7-9 and TRBJ2-2, with 8 nucleotides matching TRBD2. This CDR3 is built from 15 residues. J was trimmed by 4 bases and V by 4 bases; bases with no gene match: 5. CDR1 and CDR2 (germline): SEHNR, FQNEAQ (reference sequence). The CDR3 DNA follows: TGTGCCAGCAGCTCCGGGAGGGGGAGCACCGGGGAGCTGTTTTTT. This gives the protein CASSSGRGSTGELFF.

This clonotype appeared many times. CDR3 amino acids: CSVWGSYEQYF. As DNA, the CDR3 is TGCAGCGTATGGGGGTCCTACGAGCAGTACTTC. The chain carries TRBV29-1 and TRBJ2-7, with D perhaps given as TRBD1 or TRBD2 (5 bases each). The CDR3 runs to 11 residues. V gave up 6 bases and J gave up 1 base, with 7 bases separating them. Germline CDR1 and CDR2: SQVTM and ANQGSEA.

The table lists this clonotype with many counts. This rearrangement joins TRBV18 to TRBJ2-7; D gene uncertain. The CDR3 runs to 16 residues. Germline V gene data show CDR1 as KGHSH and CDR2 as LQKENI. Trimming stripped 3 bases from V and 0 bases from J, with 15 bases between. CDR3 amino acids: CASSPLVPADSYEQYF. The CDR3 region has the DNA TGTGCCAGCTCACCCCTGGTGCCAGCAGACTCCTACGAGCAGTACTTC.

V and J are TRBV11-2 and TRBJ2-5, with D perhaps matching TRBD1 or TRBD2 (6 bases each). The germline gives CDR1 SGHAT, CDR2 FQNNGV. The V and J ends lost 1 base and 1 base respectively, with 16 bases between them. The CDR3 spans 17 residues. CDR3 DNA sequence: TGTGCCAGCAGCTTAGGTGGTCCGGGGGCAGTCCAAGAGACCCAGTACTTC. This sequence encodes CASSLGGPGAVQETQYF. The full variable domain, with the rest looked up from reference TRBV11-2 and TRBJ2-5, is EAGVAQSPRYKIIEKRQSVAFWCNPISGHATLYWYQQILGQGPKLLIQFQNNGVVDDSQLPKDRFSAERLKGVDSTLKIQPAKLEDSAVYLCASSLGGPGAVQETQYFGPGTRLLVL.

In this sample, this clonotype turned up many times. The chain couples TRBV28 to TRBJ2-3, with 7 positions matching TRBD2. The V gene's germline CDR1 is MDHEN and CDR2 SYDVKM. The CDR3 totals 17 residues. With V trimmed by 6 bases and J by 0 bases, 12 bases remained unmatched. CDR3 residues: CASSYPRGAGSTDTQYF. In DNA, the CDR3 is TGTGCCAGCAGCTACCCACGGGGAGCGGGGAGCACAGATACGCAGTATTTT.

This clonotype was detected a few times. The J gene is TRBJ2-1, the V gene TRBV4-2; D is ambiguous. CDR1 LGHNA and CDR2 YNFKEQ come from the germline V gene. CDR3 length: 13 residues. The V gene lost 1 base and the J gene lost 7 bases, with 8 bases spanning the gap. The CDR3 loop reads CASSQGYGNEQFF. The DNA of the CDR3 is TGTGCCAGCAGCCAAGGGTATGGAAATGAGCAGTTCTTC.

The rearrangement links TRBV9 to TRBJ2-3; maybe TRBD2 (5 bases). Trimming took 2 bases from V and 6 from J, leaving 19 bases between them. The germline CDR1 and CDR2 sequences are SGDLS and YYNGEE. CDR3 size: 16 residues. CDR3 sequence: CASSVISDLEWDTQYF. CDR3 coding DNA: TGTGCCAGCAGCGTGATCTCGGACTTGGAGTGGGATACGCAGTATTTT. The full variable domain, rest sourced from reference TRBV9 and TRBJ2-3, is DSGVTQTPKHLITATGQRVTLRCSPRSGDLSVYWYQQSLDQGLQFLIQYYNGEERAKGNILERFSAQQFPDLHSELNLSSLELGDSALYFCASSVISDLEWDTQYFGPGTRLTVL.

This clonotype was detected a few times. The V call is TRBV6-2 or TRBV6-3, the J call TRBJ2-5; no clear D gene. This CDR3 contains 15 residues. Per the germline V gene, CDR1 is MNHEY and CDR2 is SVGEGT. Trimming left V 3 bases short and J 5 bases short, with 16 bases between. The CDR3 sequence is CASSYSPGRHETQYF. For the CDR3, the DNA is TGTGCCAGCAGTTATTCCCCCGGACGGCATGAGACCCAGTACTTC.